This record concerns one T cell receptor (beta chain) sequence. This sample stems from a study of blood T cells in healthy people across ages. The second PCR ran about 6 to 12 cycles with a sample-barcoded 5' primer and J-beta primers. TCRdb recomputed calls from the 5' RACE reads with MiXCR, one row per CDR3 protein. The table lists 1,800,000 or so distinct CDR3 sequences, 35% to 50% of them singletons, with roughly 24% in the top ten. This TCR was recovered from a human donor in good health. Sequenced sample: blood.

Here the CDR3 DNA reads TGCGCCAGCAGCTCTCAACCGGGACAACTTAATGAAAAACTGTTTTTT. The encoded protein is CASSSQPGQLNEKLFF. The rearrangement uses TRBV5-1 and TRBJ1-4; D may be TRBD1 (6 bases). V lost 3 bases to trimming and J lost 4 bases, with 16 bases between them. This CDR3 spans 16 amino acids. Germline CDR1 and CDR2: SGHRS and YFSETQ.